Following are 5 T cell receptor beta chains from one sample sequenced in a study of high-grade serous ovarian cancer treatment subgroups. Using immunoSEQ multiplex PCR, the repertoire was profiled, and TCRdb retains in-frame clones only, with some absent. Found here are over 6,000 clones, approximately 79% of them singletons; the top ten hold around 4.7%. Tumor tissue was taken before any definitive surgery or chemotherapy was given. Input material: tumor tissue. The receptors come from a human donor with high-grade serous ovarian cancer.

This chain joins TRBV19 and TRBJ2-1; D ambiguous. Germline CDR1 is LNHDA and CDR2 is SQIVND (reference sequence). V was shortened by 6 bases and J by 2 bases, with 8 bases between the two germline ends. The CDR3 has 13 residues. In nucleotides, the CDR3 is TGTGCCAGTAGATCAGATACCTACAATGAGCAGTTCTTC. Its translation: CASRSDTYNEQFF. Variable domain in full (rest from reference TRBV19 and TRBJ2-1): DGGITQSPKYLFRKEGQNVTLSCEQNLNHDAMYWYRQDPGQGLRLIYYSQIVNDFQKGDIAEGYSVSREKKESFPLTVTSAQKNPTAFYLCASRSDTYNEQFFGPGTRLTVL.

The chain is built from TRBV4-3 and TRBJ1-4, with 9 bases lining up with TRBD1. The trim removed 3 bases at V and 7 bases at J, leaving 9 bases unmatched. The CDR3 consists of 16 residues. Germline V gene sequence: CDR1 LGHNA, CDR2 YSLEER. Here the CDR3 reads CASSQEGTGSGEKLFF. The CDR3 DNA sequence: TGCGCCAGCAGCCAGGAGGGGACAGGGAGCGGTGAAAAACTGTTTTTT.

The sample holds a few counts of this clone. The rearrangement joins TRBV6-5 to TRBJ2-5, with no clear D. The CDR3 is 14 residues long. The V and J ends lost 1 base and 0 bases respectively, with 6 bases between them. CDR1 is MNHEY, CDR2 SVGAGI, per germline. The CDR3 protein is CASSYLDNQETQYF. The DNA for the CDR3 is TGTGCCAGCAGTTACTTAGACAACCAAGAGACCCAGTACTTC.

The CDR3 DNA reads TGTGCCAGCAGTGGGCTCGGACAGGGCTTTTCTGAAAAACTGTTTTTT. Protein sequence: CASSGLGQGFSEKLFF. This chain joins TRBV25-1 and TRBJ1-4; 8 positions agree with TRBD1. The CDR3 sequence is 16 residues long. CDR1 and CDR2 from the germline V gene are MGHDK and SYGVNS. V gave up 4 bases and J gave up 7 bases; unmatched junction bases: 11.

The chain joins TRBV6-1 to TRBJ2-7; possible D gene TRBD2, 6 bases. Germline lookup yields CDR1 MNHNS and CDR2 SASEGT. Trimming stripped 8 bases from V and 2 bases from J, with 13 bases between. The CDR3 is 13 residues long. CDR3 sequence (DNA): TGTGCCAGCGTGGTCGGGGGTCCCTACGAGCAGTACTTC. Protein: CASVVGGPYEQYF.